This note documents a single T cell receptor (beta chain) sequence. Its antigen remains undetermined. No base quality values were provided; no much bigger clone lies one nucleotide off. TCRbeta CDR3 regions were amplified from genomic DNA by means of the immunoSEQ Assay, a bias-controlled multiplex PCR. Under the source paper's analysis protocol: Within the assay, amplification of reference gene primers was used to estimate how many nucleated cells each sample contained. Sequence reads were collapsed and filtered to measure the absolute abundance of every unique TCRbeta CDR3 rearrangement. For each sample, productive Simpson clonality was calculated as the square root of Simpson's diversity index across productive rearrangements. In its TCRdb copy, this immuneACCESS table keeps in-frame sequences only and misses some clones. Where compared with another copy, unresolved V genes explain less than half of these, and the others have no known cause. The DNA was the basis for D and trimming; V, J and clone size are from that table. The sample data list hundreds of thousands of clones, and around 90% of these were observed just once. Approximately 5.5% of the sample is in the top ten clones.

The entry originates in a study of blood T cell repertoires in COVID-19 (dated by TCRdb to the early 2020s). Background for the entire study: Collaborator samples came from the United States, Italy and Spain and covered acute and convalescent phases of COVID-19. The material from the prospective study consisted of cDNA or gDNA derived from T cells, B-cell-depleted T cells, or PBMCs. Deeply sampled blood TCRbeta repertoires from subjects exposed to, actively infected with, or recovered from COVID-19 were included in the dataset. A freely available public database, intended as a resource for researchers studying the immune response to SARS-CoV-2, is where the repertoires were released. Samples were obtained from the ongoing ImmuneRACE study (first 160 participants) and from about 1,300 subjects provided by 6 global collaborators. The sample metadata nearly always contained a de-identified subject ID, COVID-19 status, age in years and sex. HLA class I and class II types, where available, came from metadata supplied by the sample provider rather than from assay-based typing. Study-wide findings and limitations: Clinical and demographic metadata were provided uncurated, with the amount varying by source and participant.

In the prospective study, participants were about 18 to 95 years old, resided in about two dozen geographic areas of the United States, and were enrolled through a virtual design. In the prospective study, cohorts were assigned on the basis of participant-reported clinical history obtained from a screening survey and a study questionnaire. For ImmuneRACE Cohort 3, a participant was defined as recovered based on two consecutive negative NP/OP PCR tests, clearance by a healthcare professional, or resolution of symptoms. Each participant in the prospective study had whole blood, serum and a nasopharyngeal or oropharyngeal swab collected by mobile phlebotomists. Participants in the prospective study had the option to provide additional blood draws and questionnaires over a roughly 2-month period. Before DNA extraction, prospective study blood samples were shipped either frozen or at room temperature.

Sequences KGHSH (CDR1) and LQKENI (CDR2) are obtained from the germline V gene. CDR3 length: 18 amino acids, cysteine to phenylalanine. Just CDR3 DNA is preserved here, 54 bases in frame from base 1. Germline trimming amounts to 1 base on V and 0 bases on J, with 9 as the count of junction bases outside the gene matches. The TCR was taken from a man in his 60s who had recovered from COVID-19. The chain uses TRBV18 and TRBJ2-1, and 7 junction bases match TRBD2. Sequenced sample: PBMCs or T cells enriched from blood (not recorded which). Read as DNA, the sequence is TGTGCCAGCTCACCACTCAGTACGGGAGGCAGCTCCTACAATGAGCAGTTCTTC. Its protein reads: CASSPLSTGGSSYNEQFF.